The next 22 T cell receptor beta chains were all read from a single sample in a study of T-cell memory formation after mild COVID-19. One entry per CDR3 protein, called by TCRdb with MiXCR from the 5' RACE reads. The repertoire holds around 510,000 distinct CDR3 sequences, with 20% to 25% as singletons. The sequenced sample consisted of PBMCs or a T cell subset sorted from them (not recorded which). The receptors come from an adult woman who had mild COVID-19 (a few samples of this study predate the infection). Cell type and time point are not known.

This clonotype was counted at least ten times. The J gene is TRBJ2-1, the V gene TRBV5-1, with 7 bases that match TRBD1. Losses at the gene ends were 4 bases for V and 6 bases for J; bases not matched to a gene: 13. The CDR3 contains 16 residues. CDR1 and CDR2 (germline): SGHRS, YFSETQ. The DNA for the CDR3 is TGCGCCAGCAGCCTGCTGATTGGACAGGTGGGCAATGAGCAGTTCTTC. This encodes CASSLLIGQVGNEQFF. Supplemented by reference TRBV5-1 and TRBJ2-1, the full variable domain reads KAGVTQTPRYLIKTRGQQVTLSCSPISGHRSVSWYQQTPGQGLQFLFEYFSETQRNKGNFPGRFSGRQFSNSRSEMNVSTLELGDSALYLCASSLLIGQVGNEQFFGPGTRLTVL.

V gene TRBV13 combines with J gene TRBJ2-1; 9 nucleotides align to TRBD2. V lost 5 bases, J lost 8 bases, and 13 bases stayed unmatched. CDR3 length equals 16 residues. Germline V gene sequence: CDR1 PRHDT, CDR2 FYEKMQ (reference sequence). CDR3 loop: CASSPSQREAVDEQFF. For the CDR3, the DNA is TGTGCCAGCAGCCCCTCCCAGCGGGAGGCCGTGGATGAGCAGTTCTTC.

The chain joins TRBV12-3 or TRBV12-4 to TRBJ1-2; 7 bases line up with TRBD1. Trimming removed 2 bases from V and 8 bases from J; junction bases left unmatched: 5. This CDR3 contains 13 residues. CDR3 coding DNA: TGTGCCAGCAGTTTACCACAGGGGCACGGCTACACCTTC. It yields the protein CASSLPQGHGYTF.

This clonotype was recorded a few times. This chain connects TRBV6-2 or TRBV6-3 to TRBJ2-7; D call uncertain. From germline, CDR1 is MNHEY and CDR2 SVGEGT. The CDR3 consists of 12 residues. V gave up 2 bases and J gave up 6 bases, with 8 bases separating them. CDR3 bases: TGTGCCAGCAGTTACAAGGCAGCCGAGCAGTACTTC. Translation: CASSYKAAEQYF.

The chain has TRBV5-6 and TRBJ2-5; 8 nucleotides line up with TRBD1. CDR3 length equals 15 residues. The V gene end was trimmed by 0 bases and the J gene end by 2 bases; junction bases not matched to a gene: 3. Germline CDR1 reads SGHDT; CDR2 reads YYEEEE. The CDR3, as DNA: TGTGCCAGCAGCTTGGGACAGGGGCTACAAGAGACCCAGTACTTC. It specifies CASSLGQGLQETQYF.

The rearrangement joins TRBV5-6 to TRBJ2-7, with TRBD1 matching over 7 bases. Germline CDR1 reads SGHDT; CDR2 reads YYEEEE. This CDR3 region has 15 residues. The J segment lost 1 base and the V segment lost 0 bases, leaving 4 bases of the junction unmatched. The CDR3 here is CASSLDPGGSYEQYF. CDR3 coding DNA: TGTGCCAGCAGCTTGGATCCAGGGGGATCCTACGAGCAGTACTTC.

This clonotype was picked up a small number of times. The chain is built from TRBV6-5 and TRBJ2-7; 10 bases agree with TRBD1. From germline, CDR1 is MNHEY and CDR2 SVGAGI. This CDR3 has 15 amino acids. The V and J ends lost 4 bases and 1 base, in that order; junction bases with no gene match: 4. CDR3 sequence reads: CASSFRDRGSYEQYF. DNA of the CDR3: TGTGCCAGCAGTTTCCGGGACAGGGGTTCCTACGAGCAGTACTTC.

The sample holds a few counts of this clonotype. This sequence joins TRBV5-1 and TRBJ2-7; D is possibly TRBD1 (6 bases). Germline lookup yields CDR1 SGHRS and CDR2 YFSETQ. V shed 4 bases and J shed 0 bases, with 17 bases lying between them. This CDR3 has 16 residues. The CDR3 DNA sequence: TGCGCCAGCAGCGGCGTTGGGACACGACTCTCCTACGAGCAGTACTTC. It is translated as CASSGVGTRLSYEQYF.

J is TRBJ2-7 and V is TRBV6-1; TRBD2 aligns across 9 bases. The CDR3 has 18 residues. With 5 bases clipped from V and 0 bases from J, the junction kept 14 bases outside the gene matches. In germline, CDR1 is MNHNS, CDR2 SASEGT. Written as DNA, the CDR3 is TGTGCCAGCAGTACTGCGGGAGGGCCAATATGGATCTCCTACGAGCAGTACTTC. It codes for CASSTAGGPIWISYEQYF.

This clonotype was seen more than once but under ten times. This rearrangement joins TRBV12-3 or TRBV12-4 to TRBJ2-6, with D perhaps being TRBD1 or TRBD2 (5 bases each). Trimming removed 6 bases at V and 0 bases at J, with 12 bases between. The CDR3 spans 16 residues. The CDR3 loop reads CASRQGDHSGANVLTF. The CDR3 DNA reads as TGTGCCAGCAGGCAGGGAGACCACTCTGGGGCCAACGTCCTGACTTTC.

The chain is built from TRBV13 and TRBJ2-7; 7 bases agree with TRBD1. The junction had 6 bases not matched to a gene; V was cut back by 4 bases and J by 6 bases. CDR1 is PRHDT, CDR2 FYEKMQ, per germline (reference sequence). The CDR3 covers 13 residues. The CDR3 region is CASSSTGVGEQYF. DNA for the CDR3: TGTGCCAGCAGCTCCACAGGGGTGGGCGAGCAGTACTTC. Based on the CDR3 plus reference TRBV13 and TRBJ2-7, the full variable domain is AAGVIQSPRHLIKEKRETATLKCYPIPRHDTVYWYQQGPGQDPQFLISFYEKMQSDKGSIPDRFSAQQFSDYHSELNMSSLELGDSALYFCASSSTGVGEQYFGPGTRLTVT.

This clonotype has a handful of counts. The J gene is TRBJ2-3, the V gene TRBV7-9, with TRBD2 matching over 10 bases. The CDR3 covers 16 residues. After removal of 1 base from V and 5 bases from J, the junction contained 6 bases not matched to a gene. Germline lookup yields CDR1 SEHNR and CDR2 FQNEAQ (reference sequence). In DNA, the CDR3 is TGTGCCAGCAGCTTAGACACTAGCGGGATCATAGATACGCAGTATTTT. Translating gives CASSLDTSGIIDTQYF.

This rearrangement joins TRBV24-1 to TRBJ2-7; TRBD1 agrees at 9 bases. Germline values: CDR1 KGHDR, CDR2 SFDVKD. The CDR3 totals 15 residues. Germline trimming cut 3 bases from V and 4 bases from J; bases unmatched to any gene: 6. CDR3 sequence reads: CATSDMTGGRYEQYF. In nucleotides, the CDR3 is TGTGCCACCAGTGATATGACAGGGGGGAGATACGAGCAGTACTTC.

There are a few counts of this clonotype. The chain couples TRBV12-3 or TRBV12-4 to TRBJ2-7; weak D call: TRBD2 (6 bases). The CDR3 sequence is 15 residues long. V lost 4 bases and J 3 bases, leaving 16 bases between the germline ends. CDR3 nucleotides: TGTGCCAGCAGTTCCATTCTGCGGGGTAACTACGAGCAGTACTTC. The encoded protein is CASSSILRGNYEQYF.

CDR3 in DNA: TGTGCCACCAGCAGAGGGTTCACTGGTTCGGGGGGACACCTAGGCACTGAAGCTTTCTTT. Translating it yields CATSRGFTGSGGHLGTEAFF. This chain connects TRBV15 to TRBJ1-1; maybe TRBD1 (6 bases). The CDR3 consists of 20 residues. V gave up 1 base and J gave up 4 bases, with 28 bases separating them. Germline CDR1 and CDR2: LNHNV and YYDKDF (reference sequence).

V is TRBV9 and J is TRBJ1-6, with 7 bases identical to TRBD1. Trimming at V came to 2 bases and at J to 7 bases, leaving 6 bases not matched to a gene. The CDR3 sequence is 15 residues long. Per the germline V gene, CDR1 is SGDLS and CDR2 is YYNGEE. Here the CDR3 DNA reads TGTGCCAGCAGCGTCGACAGGGATGGAAATTCACCCCTCCACTTT. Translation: CASSVDRDGNSPLHF.

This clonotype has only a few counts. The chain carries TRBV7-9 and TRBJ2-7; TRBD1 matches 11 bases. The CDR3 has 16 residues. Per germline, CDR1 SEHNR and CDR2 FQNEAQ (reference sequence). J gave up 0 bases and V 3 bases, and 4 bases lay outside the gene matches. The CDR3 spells CASSFQGQGVSYEQYF. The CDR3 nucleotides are TGTGCCAGCAGCTTTCAGGGACAGGGGGTCTCCTACGAGCAGTACTTC.

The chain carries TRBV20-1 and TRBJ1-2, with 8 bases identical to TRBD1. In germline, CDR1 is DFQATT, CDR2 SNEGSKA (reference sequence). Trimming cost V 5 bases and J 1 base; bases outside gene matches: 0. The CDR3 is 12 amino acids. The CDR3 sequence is CSAGQGNYGYTF. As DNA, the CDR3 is TGCAGTGCTGGACAGGGTAACTATGGCTACACCTTC.

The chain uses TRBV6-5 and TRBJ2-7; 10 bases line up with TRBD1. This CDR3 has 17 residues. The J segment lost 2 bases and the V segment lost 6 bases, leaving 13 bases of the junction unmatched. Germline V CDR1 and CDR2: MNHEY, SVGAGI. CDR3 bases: TGTGCCAGCAGATCACCTCCTCCGGGACAGGGGACCTACGAGCAGTACTTC. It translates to CASRSPPPGQGTYEQYF.

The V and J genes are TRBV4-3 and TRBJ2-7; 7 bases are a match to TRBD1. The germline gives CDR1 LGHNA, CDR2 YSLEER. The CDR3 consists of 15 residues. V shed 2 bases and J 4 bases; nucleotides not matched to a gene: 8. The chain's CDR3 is CASSQQGVAVYEQYF. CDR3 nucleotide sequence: TGCGCCAGCAGCCAACAGGGGGTTGCGGTTTACGAGCAGTACTTC.

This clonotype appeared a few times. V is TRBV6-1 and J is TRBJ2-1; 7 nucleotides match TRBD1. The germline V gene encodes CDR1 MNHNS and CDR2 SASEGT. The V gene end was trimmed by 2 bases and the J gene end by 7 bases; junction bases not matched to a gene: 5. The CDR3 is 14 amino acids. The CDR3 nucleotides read TGTGCCAGCAGTGAAAGGTACAGGGGAAATGAGCAGTTCTTC. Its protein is CASSERYRGNEQFF.

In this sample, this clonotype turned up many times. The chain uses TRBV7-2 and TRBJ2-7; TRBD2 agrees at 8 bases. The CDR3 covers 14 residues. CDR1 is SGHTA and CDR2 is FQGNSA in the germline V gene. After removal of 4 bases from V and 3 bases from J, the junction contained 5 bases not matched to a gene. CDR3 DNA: TGTGCCAGCAGCTCCTATCTAGCGGGCTACGAGCAGTACTTC. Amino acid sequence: CASSSYLAGYEQYF.